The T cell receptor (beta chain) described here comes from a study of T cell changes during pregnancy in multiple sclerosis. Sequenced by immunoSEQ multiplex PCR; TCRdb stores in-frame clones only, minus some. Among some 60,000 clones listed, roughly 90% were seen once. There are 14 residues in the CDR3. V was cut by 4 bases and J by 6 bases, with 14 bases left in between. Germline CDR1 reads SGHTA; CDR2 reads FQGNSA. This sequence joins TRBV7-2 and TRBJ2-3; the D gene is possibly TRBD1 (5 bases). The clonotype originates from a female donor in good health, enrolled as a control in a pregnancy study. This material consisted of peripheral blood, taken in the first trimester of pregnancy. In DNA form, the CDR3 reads TGTGCCAGCAGCTATAGCCAGGGCAAGGATACGCAGTATTTT. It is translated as CASSYSQGKDTQYF.